Each of the 5 T cell receptor beta chains below was sequenced from the same sample in a study of OX40 agonist ivuxolimab in advanced cancers. Measured with immunoSEQ multiplex PCR; TCRdb has only the in-frame clones, and not every one. The data show 84,000 or so clones, roughly 84% seen once. The specimen was CD4+ or CD8+ T cells sorted from blood, collected in a trial of the OX40 agonist ivuxolimab. Receptors originate from an adult with an advanced solid tumor such as melanoma, head and neck, liver or kidney cancer.

The genes are TRBV11-3 and TRBJ1-1, with D unclear. Deletions cut 5 bases from V and 6 bases from J, with 16 bases between. The germline gives CDR1 SGHNT, CDR2 YENEEA. The CDR3 runs 14 residues. CDR3 sequence reads: CASSGSGELAEAFF. The CDR3 DNA reads as TGTGCCAGCAGCGGATCGGGAGAACTGGCTGAAGCTTTCTTT.

The V call is TRBV28, the J call TRBJ1-4; unclear D gene. The CDR3 covers 15 residues. Germline values: CDR1 MDHEN, CDR2 SYDVKM. V gave up 5 bases and J gave up 7 bases, with 17 bases separating them. The CDR3 protein is CASSQSPSPLEKLFF. For the CDR3, the DNA is TGTGCCAGCAGTCAAAGTCCTTCCCCCCTTGAAAAACTGTTTTTT.

The chain carries TRBV7-6 and TRBJ2-5; TRBD1 might be the D (5 bases). The V and J ends lost 0 bases and 5 bases respectively, with 13 bases between them. This CDR3 comprises 15 residues. CDR1 SGHVS and CDR2 FNYEAQ come from the germline V gene. CDR3 region: CASSLAPAGRETQYF. In DNA, the CDR3 is TGTGCCAGCAGCTTAGCGCCGGCAGGGCGGGAGACCCAGTACTTC.

The chain has TRBV5-6 and TRBJ2-7; no definite D call. Germline CDR1 is SGHDT and CDR2 is YYEEEE. The length of the CDR3 is 13 residues. Trimming took 3 bases from V and 2 from J, leaving 9 bases between them. The DNA of the CDR3 is TGTGCCAGCAGCTCACAGTGGGCCTACGAGCAGTACGTC. Residues: CASSSQWAYEQYV.

V usage is TRBV28 and J usage is TRBJ1-3; D uncertain. The CDR3 length is 15 residues. Germline V CDR1 and CDR2: MDHEN, SYDVKM. With 2 bases removed from V and 0 bases from J, the gap between germline ends came to 8 bases. CDR3 DNA: TGTGCCAGCAGTTTAGATCGTGACTCTGGAAACACCATATATTTT. This codes for CASSLDRDSGNTIYF.